A selection of T cell receptor beta chains follows, all from one sample in a study of cytomegalovirus exposure and HLA in healthy donors. TCRdb keeps only in-frame clones here, not all; method: immunoSEQ multiplex PCR. Of 100,000 to 150,000 clones listed, roughly 80% are singletons. What was sequenced was PBMCs. The receptor set was obtained from a boy aged 5-17 years in good health and CMV-seronegative. Each CDR3 is given with its conserved first and last residue. Each record gives: J gene, CDR3 length, V gene, CDR3 protein.

TRBJ2-7 | 14 | TRBV6-1 | CASSAIQGTNEQYF
TRBJ1-4 | 15 | TRBV6-1 | CASSEEQGIEEKLFF
TRBJ2-6 | 18 | TRBV4-1 | CASSQDPIPGTGANVLTF
TRBJ1-5 | 13 | TRBV27 | CASSLNSPAPQHF
TRBJ2-3 | 13 | TRBV27 | CASQREGTDTQYF
TRBJ1-5 | 14 | TRBV2 | CASNDRAGGQPQHF
TRBJ2-1 | 15 | TRBV29-1 | CSFRGGTGDSNEQFF
TRBJ2-5 | 16 | TRBV5-1 | CASSLGIGGGAETQYF
TRBJ2-7 | 14 | TRBV4-1 | CATGLAGATYEQYF
TRBJ2-7 | 15 | TRBV6-5 | CASKGGGGVSYEQYF
TRBJ2-3 | 16 | TRBV9 | CASSVLAGGNLDTQYF
TRBJ2-5 | 15 | TRBV6-1 | CASSRLAGIQETQYF
TRBJ2-3 | 16 | TRBV5-1 | CASSFSLAGGPDTQYF
TRBJ1-2 | 15 | TRBV27 | CASSFRRSGAYGYTF
TRBJ2-2 | 16 | TRBV5-8 | CASSFLREYVEVELFF
TRBJ1-1 | 15 | TRBV7-9 | CASRLPYRGDTEAFF
TRBJ2-7 | 14 | TRBV5-4 | CASSLGGRRYEQYF
TRBJ1-1 | 19 | TRBV7-2 | CASSLLGHRDRPPGGEAFF
TRBJ2-7 | 12 | TRBV7-2 | CASSGSREEQYF
TRBJ2-7 | 14 | TRBV11-3 | CASSPRDYSYEQYF
TRBJ1-2 | 15 | TRBV7-2 | CASSPTGTANYGYTF
TRBJ2-7 | 14 | TRBV9 | CASSVGPVDYEQYF
TRBJ2-7 | 15 | TRBV2 | CASSANRGSAYEQYF
TRBJ2-1 | 13 | TRBV30 | CAGRLAGRVEQFF
TRBJ2-3 | 14 | TRBV4-1 | CASSYVAGTDTQYF
TRBJ2-7 | 15 | TRBV5-5 | CASSLYYRDRDEQYF
TRBJ2-3 | 14 | TRBV29-1 | CSVEEGQWSRGQYF
TRBJ2-1 | 15 | TRBV4-3 | CASSQDRASGNEQFF
TRBJ1-6 | 13 | TRBV6-5 | CASSPGRDSPLHF
TRBJ2-7 | 13 | TRBV30 | CAWEGAGPYEQYF
TRBJ2-5 | 15 | TRBV11-1 | CASSLEGALEETQYF
TRBJ2-7 | 15 | TRBV6-5 | CASSYGTGGPIEQYF
TRBJ2-7 | 13 | TRBV27 | CASSPQGVYEQYF